This TCR beta chain was profiled in a study of cytomegalovirus exposure and HLA in healthy donors. Libraries were prepared by immunoSEQ multiplex PCR; TCRdb keeps only in-frame clonotypes and omits some of them. The table lists some 190,000 clones, more than 75% of them singletons. The CDR3 length is 14 residues. Germline values: CDR1 SGHRS, CDR2 YFSETQ. Trimming cost V 1 base and J 5 bases, with 12 bases left between them. Broader study findings: Cytomegalovirus association was assigned to 170 or so TCR beta chains.

Points on this clone: As yet, its antigen is unknown.

J is TRBJ1-1 and V is TRBV5-1, with D possibly being TRBD1 (5 bases). The receptor was isolated from a man younger than 40 in good health and CMV-seropositive. The source material was PBMCs. CDR3 bases: TGCGCCAGCAGCTTGTTCGGGGCTGGGACTGAAGCTTTCTTT. Translated: CASSLFGAGTEAFF.